Sequencing of this T cell receptor (beta chain) was carried out in a study of PD-L1 blockade in urothelial cancer. Study-wide results and limits: Blood TCR clonality below the median before treatment was a predictor of better survival.

Indicated time point: pretreatment peripheral blood. All patients handed over anywhere from 1 to 8 samples, pretreatment and on-treatment. A note on this clone: Its antigen is undetermined.

Sequencing used immunoSEQ multiplex PCR; TCRdb keeps in-frame clones, though not all of them. The sample shows more than 45,000 clones, 75% to 85% of them seen only once. The CDR3 is 17 residues long. Germline loops: CDR1 LNHNV, CDR2 YYDKDF (reference sequence). V trimming: 0 bases; J trimming: 5 bases; junction bases outside the gene matches: 9. The receptor's source is a man aged 50 or older with urothelial cancer. This chain connects TRBV15 to TRBJ2-7, with 11 bases aligning to TRBD2. The starting material was PBMCs, obtained around atezolizumab (anti-PD-L1) treatment. CDR3 sequence: CATSRDPPGLAEDEQYF. CDR3 nucleotides: TGTGCCACCAGCAGAGATCCGCCGGGACTAGCGGAAGACGAGCAGTACTTC.